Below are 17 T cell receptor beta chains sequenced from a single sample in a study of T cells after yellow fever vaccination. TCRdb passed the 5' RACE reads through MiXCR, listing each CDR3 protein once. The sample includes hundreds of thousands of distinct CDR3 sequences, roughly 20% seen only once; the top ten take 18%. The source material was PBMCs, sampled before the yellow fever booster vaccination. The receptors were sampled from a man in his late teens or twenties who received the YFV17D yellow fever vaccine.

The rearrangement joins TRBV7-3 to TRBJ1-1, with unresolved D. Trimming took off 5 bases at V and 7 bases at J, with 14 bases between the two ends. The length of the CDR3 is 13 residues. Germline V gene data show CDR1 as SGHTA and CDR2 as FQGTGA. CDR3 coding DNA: TGTGCCAGCAGCAAAGCCGGCGTGGATGAAGCTTTCTTT. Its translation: CASSKAGVDEAFF.

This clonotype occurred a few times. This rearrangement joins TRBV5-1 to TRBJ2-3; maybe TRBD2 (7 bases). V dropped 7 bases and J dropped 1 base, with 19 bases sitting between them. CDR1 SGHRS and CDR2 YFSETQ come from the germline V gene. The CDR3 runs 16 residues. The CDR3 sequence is CASSFTGGGGTDTQYF. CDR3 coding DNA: TGCGCCAGCTCCTTTACGGGGGGCGGCGGCACAGATACGCAGTATTTT.

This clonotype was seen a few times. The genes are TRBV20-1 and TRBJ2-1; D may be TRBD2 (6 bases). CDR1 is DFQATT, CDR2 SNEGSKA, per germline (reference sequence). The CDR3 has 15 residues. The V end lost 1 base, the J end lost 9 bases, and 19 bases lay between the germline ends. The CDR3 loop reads CSARAPGTVRGEQFF. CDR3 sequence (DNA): TGCAGTGCTAGAGCTCCCGGGACTGTACGCGGTGAGCAGTTCTTC.

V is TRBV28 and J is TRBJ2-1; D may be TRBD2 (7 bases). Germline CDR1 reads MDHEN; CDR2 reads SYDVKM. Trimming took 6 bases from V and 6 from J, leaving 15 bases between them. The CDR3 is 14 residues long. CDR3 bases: TGTGCCAGCAGCCCGGTCGGGGGGCCCAATGAGCAGTTCTTC. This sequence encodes CASSPVGGPNEQFF.

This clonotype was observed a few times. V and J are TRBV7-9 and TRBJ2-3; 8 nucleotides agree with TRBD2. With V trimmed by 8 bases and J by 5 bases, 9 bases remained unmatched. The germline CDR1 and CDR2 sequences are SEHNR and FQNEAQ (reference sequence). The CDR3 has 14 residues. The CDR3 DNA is TGTGCCAGCCGGCTAGCGGGCGGGGGAGATACGCAGTATTTT. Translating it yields CASRLAGGGDTQYF.

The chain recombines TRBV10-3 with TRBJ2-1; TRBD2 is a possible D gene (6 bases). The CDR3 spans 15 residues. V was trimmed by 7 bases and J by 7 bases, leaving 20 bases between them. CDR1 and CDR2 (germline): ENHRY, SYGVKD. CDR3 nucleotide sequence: TGTGCCATCACCGTGGACGGCACCCGGGGGAATGAGCAGTTCTTC. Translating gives CAITVDGTRGNEQFF.

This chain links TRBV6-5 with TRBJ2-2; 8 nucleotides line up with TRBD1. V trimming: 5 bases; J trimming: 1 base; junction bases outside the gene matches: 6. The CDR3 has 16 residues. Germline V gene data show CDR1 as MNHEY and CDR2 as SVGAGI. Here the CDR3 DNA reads TGTGCCAGCAGTGTTCCCAGGGGGCGGAACACCGGGGAGCTGTTTTTT. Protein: CASSVPRGRNTGELFF.

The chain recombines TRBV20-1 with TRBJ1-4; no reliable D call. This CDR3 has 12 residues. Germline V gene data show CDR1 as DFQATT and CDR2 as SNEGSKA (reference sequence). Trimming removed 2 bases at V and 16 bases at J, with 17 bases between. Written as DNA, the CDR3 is TGCAGTGCTAGAAAGGACGGACCTCTACCGTTTTTT. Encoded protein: CSARKDGPLPFF.

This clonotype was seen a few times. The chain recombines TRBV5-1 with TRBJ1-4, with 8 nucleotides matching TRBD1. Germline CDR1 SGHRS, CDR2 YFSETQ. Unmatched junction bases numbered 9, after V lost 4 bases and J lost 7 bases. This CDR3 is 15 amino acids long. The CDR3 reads CASSPDRDSFEKLFF. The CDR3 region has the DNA TGCGCCAGCAGCCCGGACAGGGACAGTTTTGAAAAACTGTTTTTT.

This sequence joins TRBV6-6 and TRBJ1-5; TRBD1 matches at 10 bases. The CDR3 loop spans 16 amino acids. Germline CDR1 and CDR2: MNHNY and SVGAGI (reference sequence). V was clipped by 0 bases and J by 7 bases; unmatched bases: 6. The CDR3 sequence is CASSYSRQGAGQPQHF. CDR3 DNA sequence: TGTGCCAGCAGTTACTCGAGACAGGGGGCGGGCCAGCCCCAGCATTTT.

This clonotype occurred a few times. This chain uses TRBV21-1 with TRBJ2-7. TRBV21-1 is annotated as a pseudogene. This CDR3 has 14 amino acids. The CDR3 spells CASRFFGPHYEQYV. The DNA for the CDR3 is TGTGCCAGCAGGTTCTTTGGGCCTCACTACGAGCAGTACGTC.

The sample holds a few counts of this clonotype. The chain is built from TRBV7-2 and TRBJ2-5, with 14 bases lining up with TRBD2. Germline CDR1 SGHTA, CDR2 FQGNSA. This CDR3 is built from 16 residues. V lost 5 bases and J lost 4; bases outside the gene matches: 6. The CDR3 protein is CASSTGLAGGLETQYF. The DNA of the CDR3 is TGTGCCAGCAGCACAGGACTAGCGGGGGGCCTAGAGACCCAGTACTTC.

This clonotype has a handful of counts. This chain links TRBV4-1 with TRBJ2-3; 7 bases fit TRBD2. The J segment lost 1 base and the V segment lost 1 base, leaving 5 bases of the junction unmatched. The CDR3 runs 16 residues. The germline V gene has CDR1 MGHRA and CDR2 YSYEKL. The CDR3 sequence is CASSQVMLAGTDTQYF. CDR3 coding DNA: TGCGCCAGCAGCCAAGTAATGCTAGCGGGCACAGATACGCAGTATTTT.

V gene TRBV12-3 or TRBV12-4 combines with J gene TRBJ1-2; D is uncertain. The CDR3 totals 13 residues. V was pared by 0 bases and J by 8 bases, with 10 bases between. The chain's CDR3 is CASSLALHLGYTF. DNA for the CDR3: TGTGCCAGCAGTTTAGCGCTACATTTAGGCTACACCTTC.

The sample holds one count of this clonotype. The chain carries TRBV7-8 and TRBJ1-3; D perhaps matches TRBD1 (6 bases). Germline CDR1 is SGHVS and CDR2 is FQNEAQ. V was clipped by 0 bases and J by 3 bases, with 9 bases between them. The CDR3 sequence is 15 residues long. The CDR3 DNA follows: TGTGCCAGCAGCTTAGCGACCAGGGGTGGAAACACCATATATTTT. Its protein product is CASSLATRGGNTIYF.

The CDR3 here is CASSQDRTEAFF. The CDR3 DNA reads TGTGCCAGCTCACAAGATCGCACTGAAGCTTTCTTT. The chain has TRBV18 and TRBJ1-1; D ambiguous. The germline V and J ends were trimmed by 4 bases and 4 bases, with 7 bases remaining between them. Germline V gives CDR1 KGHSH, CDR2 LQKENI. The CDR3 contains 12 residues.

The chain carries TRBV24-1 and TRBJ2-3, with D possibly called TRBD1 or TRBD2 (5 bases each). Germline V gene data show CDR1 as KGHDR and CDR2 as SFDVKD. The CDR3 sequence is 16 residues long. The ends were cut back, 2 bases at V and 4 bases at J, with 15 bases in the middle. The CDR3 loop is CATSDSGPGGPDTQYF. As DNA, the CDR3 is TGTGCCACCAGTGATTCGGGACCTGGGGGTCCAGATACGCAGTATTTT.